Below, 9 T cell receptor beta chains from the same sample are listed, as sequenced in a study of OX40 agonist ivuxolimab in advanced cancers. The protocol was immunoSEQ multiplex PCR, while the TCRdb copy is restricted to in-frame clones and leaves out a portion. The table shows 30,000 to 50,000 clones, with more than 85% occurring only once. Sequencing was performed on CD4+ or CD8+ T cells sorted from blood, taken in a trial of the OX40 agonist ivuxolimab. The receptors shown here come from an adult with an advanced solid tumor such as melanoma, head and neck, liver or kidney cancer.

A few counts support this clone. This chain joins TRBV19 and TRBJ1-1, with D tentatively TRBD1 (6 bases). The V end was cut by 5 bases, the J end by 4 bases, with 14 bases between. Germline V gene sequence: CDR1 LNHDA, CDR2 SQIVND (reference sequence). The CDR3 contains 14 residues. The CDR3 coding sequence is TGTGCCAGTAGTCGGACGGCAGGGGTCACTGAAGCTTTCTTT. Its translation is CASSRTAGVTEAFF.

This chain links TRBV5-1 with TRBJ2-6; no definite D call. The V gene's germline CDR1 is SGHRS and CDR2 YFSETQ. The CDR3 loop spans 15 amino acids. Trimming took off 4 bases at V and 1 base at J, with 9 bases between the two ends. The CDR3 reads CASSTSRSGANVLTF. In DNA form, the CDR3 reads TGCGCCAGCAGCACCTCCAGATCTGGGGCCAACGTCCTGACTTTC.

The rearrangement joins TRBV11-1 to TRBJ1-6; a possible D gene is TRBD1 (5 bases). Germline loops: CDR1 SGHAT, CDR2 FQDESV (reference sequence). V dropped 5 bases and J dropped 0 bases, with 17 bases sitting between them. The CDR3 has 18 amino acids. In DNA form, the CDR3 reads TGTGCCAGCAGCCCCCGGCAGGGAGGAAGCTCCTATAATTCACCCCTCCACTTT. Translating gives CASSPRQGGSSYNSPLHF.

This CDR3 reads CASSPKLAGAHEQYF. In nucleotides, the CDR3 is TGCGCCAGCAGCCCAAAACTAGCGGGGGCACACGAGCAGTACTTC. The chain links TRBV4-1 to TRBJ2-7; 11 bases are shared with TRBD2. The V gene end was trimmed by 4 bases and the J gene end by 5 bases; junction bases not matched to a gene: 7. Per germline, CDR1 MGHRA and CDR2 YSYEKL. The CDR3 sequence is 15 residues long.

The genes are TRBV5-1 and TRBJ2-3, with 12 positions matching TRBD2. The CDR3 extends over 14 amino acids. After removal of 3 bases from V and 6 bases from J, the junction contained 2 bases not matched to a gene. Per germline, CDR1 SGHRS and CDR2 YFSETQ. CDR3 coding DNA: TGCGCCAGCAGCTCAGGGACTAGCGGGGATACGCAGTATTTT. It yields the protein CASSSGTSGDTQYF.

The V gene is TRBV9, the J gene TRBJ2-4; TRBD1 matches at 9 bases. Germline CDR1 and CDR2: SGDLS and YYNGEE. The trim removed 3 bases at V and 6 bases at J, leaving 7 bases unmatched. This CDR3 spans 15 amino acids. CDR3 sequence (DNA): TGTGCCAGCAGCGCCTCACAGGGGGCTGGAAACATTCAGTACTTC. Its protein product is CASSASQGAGNIQYF.

The J gene is TRBJ1-1, the V gene TRBV27; TRBD1 might be the D (6 bases). This CDR3 spans 16 amino acids. CDR1 and CDR2 (germline): MNHEY, SMNVEV (reference sequence). The ends were cut back, 0 bases at V and 7 bases at J, with 18 bases in the middle. The CDR3 coding sequence is TGTGCCAGCAGTTTATCGGTCGGGGGCGGGGGAGGTGAAGCTTTCTTT. As protein: CASSLSVGGGGGEAFF.

The chain couples TRBV10-3 to TRBJ1-2; possible D gene TRBD1, 5 bases. V lost 10 bases, J lost 4 bases, and 16 bases lay in between. The length of the CDR3 is 13 residues. Per the germline V gene, CDR1 is ENHRY and CDR2 is SYGVKD. The CDR3 DNA reads as TGTGCCACCCATAGGCTGGACACCTATGGCTACACCTTC. Residues: CATHRLDTYGYTF.

The chain recombines TRBV7-2 with TRBJ1-3; D is possibly TRBD1 (5 bases). The CDR3 contains 14 residues. CDR1 and CDR2 (germline): SGHTA, FQGNSA. V was shortened by 5 bases and J by 4 bases, with 12 bases between the two germline ends. CDR3 DNA sequence: TGTGCCAGCAGCCCAGGGAGATGGGGAAACACCATATATTTT. Translation: CASSPGRWGNTIYF. Based on the CDR3 plus reference TRBV7-2 and TRBJ1-3, the full variable domain is GAGVSQSPSNKVTEKGKDVELRCDPISGHTALYWYRQSLGQGLEFLIYFQGNSAPDKSGLPSDRFSAERTGGSVSTLTIQRTQQEDSAVYLCASSPGRWGNTIYFGEGSWLTVV.